The 28 T cell receptor beta chains below come from one sample, sequenced in a study of response to subunit inactivated influenza vaccine (dated by TCRdb to the late 2010s). In light of the paper, this sample's time point label describes: 45 days after influenza vaccine administration. The protocol used for the library was RT-PCR. Sequencing instrument: Illumina HiSeq 2500. TCRdb passed the public sequencing reads through fastp at Q25 and MiXCR, retaining productive beta sequences. CDR3 protein duplicates are merged, each entry listing the most common genes and DNA. The sample has approximately 530,000 distinct CDR3 sequences on record, 10% to 15% of them singletons. Jointly, the top ten make up about an eighth of the sample. Sequenced material: PBMCs from blood, taken about 40 days after vaccination. The receptors were gathered from a man aged 50 to 60 who received an inactivated influenza vaccine. Donor details come from another sample of the same person, matched by shared clones.

This clonotype was recorded many times. The DNA for the CDR3 is TGTGCCAGCAGTACCCAGAGCTCCTCAGATACGCAGTATTTT. This translates into CASSTQSSSDTQYF. The chain has TRBV12-3 or TRBV12-4 and TRBJ2-3, with D unclear. The CDR3 has 14 amino acids. Trimming removed 5 bases from V and 4 bases from J, with 13 bases in between.

The chain recombines TRBV5-1 with TRBJ1-2; TRBD1 is a possible D gene (6 bases). Germline-derived CDR1 and CDR2 are SGHRS and YFSETQ. This CDR3 is 14 amino acids long. The V and J ends lost 0 bases and 2 bases respectively, with 8 bases between them. CDR3: CASSLDDRNYGYTF. In nucleotides, the CDR3 is TGCGCCAGCAGCTTGGACGACAGGAACTATGGCTACACCTTC.

This clonotype was seen only a few times. The rearrangement joins TRBV12-3 or TRBV12-4 to TRBJ2-2; possibly TRBD2 for D (5 bases). The V end lost 3 bases, the J end lost 4 bases, and 9 bases lay between the germline ends. This CDR3 is 14 amino acids long. The CDR3 sequence: CASSLLAVTGELFF. The CDR3 bases are TGTGCCAGCAGTTTGCTAGCTGTCACCGGGGAGCTGTTTTTT.

This clonotype was picked up many times. The chain has TRBV2 and TRBJ2-1; 8 positions match TRBD2. Germline lookup yields CDR1 SNHLY and CDR2 FYNNEI. V lost 6 bases, J lost 10 bases, and 11 bases stayed unmatched. The CDR3 has 14 amino acids. The CDR3 spells CASRPIAGGLEQFF. The DNA of the CDR3 is TGTGCCAGCAGGCCGATCGCGGGGGGTCTAGAGCAGTTCTTC.

The chain links TRBV30 to TRBJ1-1; tentatively, D is TRBD1 (5 bases). This CDR3 is built from 14 residues. V was clipped by 3 bases and J by 4 bases, with 15 bases between them. Germline loops: CDR1 GTSNPN, CDR2 SVGIG (reference sequence). The CDR3 loop reads CAWSSGVYGTEAFF. CDR3 nucleotides: TGTGCCTGGAGCTCGGGGGTCTACGGCACTGAAGCTTTCTTT.

This chain joins TRBV6-5 and TRBJ2-5; unclear D gene. Between the trimmed V and J ends, which lost 0 bases and 1 base, there was a span of 9 bases. This CDR3 is 15 amino acids long. Germline V gene lookup returns CDR1 MNHEY and CDR2 SVGAGI. CDR3 amino acids: CASSYSINRQETQYF. The CDR3 DNA follows: TGTGCCAGCAGTTACTCGATTAACCGCCAAGAGACCCAGTACTTC.

In its sample, this clonotype was seen a few times. The chain joins TRBV7-8 to TRBJ1-1; tentative D call: TRBD1 (6 bases). Trimming pared 1 base from V and 7 bases from J, leaving 19 bases between. CDR1 SGHVS and CDR2 FQNEAQ come from the germline V gene. The CDR3 runs 16 residues. CDR3 coding DNA: TGTGCCAGCAGCTTAGGTTTGGTGGGACAAGGGAGTGAAGCTTTCTTT. Its protein is CASSLGLVGQGSEAFF.

This clonotype was observed a few times. CDR3 region: CASSFSGSETQYF. The CDR3 bases are TGTGCCAGCAGCTTTAGCGGGAGTGAGACCCAGTACTTC. The genes are TRBV11-2 and TRBJ2-5; 9 bases match TRBD2. This CDR3 has 13 residues. Trimming removed 3 bases from V and 5 bases from J; junction bases left unmatched: 1. The germline CDR1 and CDR2 sequences are SGHAT and FQNNGV.

This clonotype was recorded a few times. The chain combines TRBV20-1 with TRBJ2-7, with 7 bases lining up with TRBD1. The V gene end was trimmed by 7 bases and the J gene end by 3 bases; junction bases not matched to a gene: 6. Germline V gene data show CDR1 as DFQATT and CDR2 as SNEGSKA (reference sequence). The CDR3 has 12 residues. For the CDR3, the DNA is TGCAGTGGTGAGGGACAGAGCTACGAGCAGTACTTC. It yields the protein CSGEGQSYEQYF.

This clonotype turned up a few times. The V gene is TRBV20-1, the J gene TRBJ2-1; D gene unclear. The CDR3 is 12 residues long. The V and J ends lost 1 base and 6 bases respectively, with 7 bases between them. CDR1 is DFQATT and CDR2 is SNEGSKA in the germline V gene (reference sequence). The CDR3 DNA sequence: TGCAGTGCTAGAGCAGGAGTCAATGAGCAGTTCTTC. Its translation is CSARAGVNEQFF.

This clonotype appeared a few times. The chain employs TRBV3-1 and TRBJ1-3; tentatively, D is TRBD1 (6 bases). The CDR3 runs to 14 residues. V was trimmed by 5 bases and J by 4 bases, leaving 12 bases between them. In germline, CDR1 is LGHDT, CDR2 YNNKEL (reference sequence). The CDR3 bases are TGTGCCAGCAGCGTCCCAGGGGTCGGAAACACCATATATTTT. Translated, it gives CASSVPGVGNTIYF.

V and J are TRBV20-1 and TRBJ2-5; TRBD1 matches at 9 bases. Germline V gene data show CDR1 as DFQATT and CDR2 as SNEGSKA (reference sequence). CDR3 size: 16 residues. V was pared by 0 bases and J by 5 bases, with 10 bases of the junction left unmatched. The CDR3 loop is CSARDGGTGRSETQYF. The CDR3 nucleotides read TGCAGTGCTAGAGATGGAGGGACAGGGAGGTCGGAGACCCAGTACTTC.

J is TRBJ2-1 and V is TRBV12-3 or TRBV12-4; possible D gene TRBD2, 6 bases. CDR3 size: 15 residues. Trimming stripped 6 bases from V and 8 bases from J, with 20 bases between. The CDR3 DNA is TGTGCCAGCAGAATAGGAGGGGTTGGGTTGGATGAGCAGTTCTTC. This gives the protein CASRIGGVGLDEQFF.

The chain recombines TRBV10-3 with TRBJ1-5; 7 nucleotides match TRBD1. The V and J ends lost 4 bases and 6 bases, in that order; junction bases with no gene match: 9. The CDR3 consists of 15 residues. Germline loops: CDR1 ENHRY, CDR2 SYGVKD. The CDR3 protein is CAISGGSNRGQPQHF. The DNA for the CDR3 is TGTGCCATCAGTGGGGGCAGCAACAGGGGTCAGCCCCAGCATTTT.

A few counts support this clonotype. This sequence joins TRBV5-1 and TRBJ2-3; D gene ambiguous. The CDR3 has 14 residues. Per germline, CDR1 SGHRS and CDR2 YFSETQ. Trimming stripped 0 bases from V and 4 bases from J, with 9 bases between. CDR3 sequence: CASSLDGLPDTQYF. In nucleotides, the CDR3 is TGCGCCAGCAGCTTGGACGGGTTACCAGATACGCAGTATTTT.

This clonotype was seen a few times. This chain connects TRBV7-2 to TRBJ2-1, with TRBD2 matching 8 bases. The V segment lost 2 bases and the J segment 9 bases; nucleotides outside the gene matches: 9. Germline CDR1 SGHTA, CDR2 FQGNSA. The CDR3 covers 15 residues. The CDR3 loop is CASSLSGLVSGEQFF. The CDR3 region has the DNA TGTGCCAGCAGCTTATCGGGACTAGTGTCAGGTGAGCAGTTCTTC.

This clonotype came up many times. The V and J genes are TRBV7-2 and TRBJ1-5; D uncertain. Germline V gives CDR1 SGHTA, CDR2 FQGNSA. V lost 5 bases, J lost 3 bases, and 8 bases lay in between. CDR3 length: 13 residues. The CDR3 coding sequence is TGTGCCAGCAGCGAACCCCCCAATCAGCCCCAGCATTTT. Translation gives CASSEPPNQPQHF.

The CDR3 spells CASSLLRQGDSYNEQFF. The DNA for the CDR3 is TGTGCCAGCAGTTTATTACGACAGGGGGATTCCTACAATGAGCAGTTCTTC. This chain connects TRBV27 to TRBJ2-1; TRBD1 agrees at 9 bases. Germline lookup yields CDR1 MNHEY and CDR2 SMNVEV (reference sequence). V shed 1 base and J 1 base; nucleotides not matched to a gene: 5. This CDR3 region has 17 residues.

This clonotype was seen repeatedly, ten times or more. The chain has TRBV6-1 and TRBJ1-2, with a weak D call TRBD1 (5 bases). Germline V gene sequence: CDR1 MNHNS, CDR2 SASEGT. Between the trimmed V and J ends, which lost 6 bases and 4 bases, there was a span of 12 bases. This CDR3 is built from 13 residues. The CDR3 spells CASSGARAYGYTF. The CDR3 bases are TGTGCCAGCAGCGGAGCCAGGGCCTATGGCTACACCTTC.

This clonotype has only a few counts. The chain joins TRBV12-3 or TRBV12-4 to TRBJ2-3; either TRBD1 or TRBD2 may fit D (6 bases each). V was pared by 8 bases and J by 6 bases, with 21 bases between. This CDR3 spans 15 amino acids. The CDR3 here is CASGSAGTGADTQYF. CDR3 DNA: TGTGCCAGCGGGTCGGCGGGGACGGGGGCGGATACGCAGTATTTT.

This clonotype turned up a few times. The CDR3 region has the DNA TGCGCCAGCAGCCGGTATGACTCCGGGTCGACCTACGAGCAGTACTTC. It encodes CASSRYDSGSTYEQYF. The chain recombines TRBV4-3 with TRBJ2-7; no definite D call. V was shortened by 4 bases and J by 2 bases, with 18 bases between the two germline ends. CDR3 length: 16 residues. Germline V gene lookup returns CDR1 LGHNA and CDR2 YSLEER.

The chain combines TRBV5-1 with TRBJ1-4, with 8 bases lining up with TRBD1. After removal of 0 bases from V and 7 bases from J, the junction contained 5 bases not matched to a gene. Germline V gene data show CDR1 as SGHRS and CDR2 as YFSETQ. This CDR3 has 15 amino acids. The CDR3 sequence is CASSLAGTGGEKLFF. The CDR3 nucleotides are TGCGCCAGCAGCTTGGCAGGGACAGGAGGTGAAAAACTGTTTTTT.

This clonotype has at least ten counts. The chain combines TRBV27 with TRBJ2-7; TRBD1 might be the D (5 bases). Germline V lookup: CDR1 MNHEY, CDR2 SMNVEV (reference sequence). V lost 5 bases and J lost 8, with 13 bases in between. This CDR3 is built from 12 residues. The CDR3 loop is CASSPQGAQQYF. CDR3 coding DNA: TGTGCCAGCAGTCCCCAAGGGGCACAGCAGTACTTC.

In its sample, this clonotype was seen a few times. V and J are TRBV2 and TRBJ2-1; D remains ambiguous. Germline CDR1 SNHLY, CDR2 FYNNEI. The CDR3 loop spans 16 amino acids. Trimming took off 2 bases at V and 0 bases at J, with 11 bases between the two ends. The DNA of the CDR3 is TGTGCCAGCAGTGAATTGGCTCTCAGCTCCTACAATGAGCAGTTCTTC. Translated: CASSELALSSYNEQFF.

The V and J genes are TRBV29-1 and TRBJ1-1; D is perhaps TRBD1 (5 bases). The CDR3 consists of 15 residues. V was shortened by 2 bases and J by 4 bases, with 17 bases between the two germline ends. Germline V gene data show CDR1 as SQVTM and CDR2 as ANQGSEA. This chain's CDR3 is CSVELLQVVGTEAFF. The CDR3 coding sequence is TGCAGCGTTGAACTGTTACAGGTGGTGGGCACTGAAGCTTTCTTT.

The table lists this clonotype with a few counts. The V call is TRBV10-3, the J call TRBJ2-1; 9 bases agree with TRBD1. The ends lost 3 bases at V and 2 bases at J; junction bases unmatched: 5. CDR3 size: 16 residues. Germline V CDR1 and CDR2: ENHRY, SYGVKD. The CDR3, as DNA: TGTGCCATCAGTGAACCCACAGGGGGCGCCTACAATGAGCAGTTCTTC. This sequence encodes CAISEPTGGAYNEQFF.

This rearrangement joins TRBV15 to TRBJ1-3; unclear D gene. The CDR3 extends over 12 amino acids. Germline V lookup: CDR1 LNHNV, CDR2 YYDKDF (reference sequence). V was clipped by 0 bases and J by 7 bases, with 4 bases between them. CDR3 protein: CATSREWNTIYF. CDR3 DNA: TGTGCCACCAGCAGAGAGTGGAACACCATATATTTT.

The chain recombines TRBV5-1 with TRBJ1-6; D ambiguous. The CDR3 extends over 15 amino acids. Trimming left V 6 bases short and J 7 bases short, with 17 bases between. Germline-derived CDR1 and CDR2 are SGHRS and YFSETQ. CDR3 residues: CASTVNGVGNSPLHF. CDR3 sequence (DNA): TGCGCCAGCACCGTGAACGGGGTCGGGAATTCACCCCTCCACTTT.